This T cell receptor (beta chain) emerged from a study of monozygotic twins with inflammatory bowel disease. With the 5' RACE reads reprocessed, TCRdb shows one record per CDR3 protein and no DNA. The listing records 200,000 to 250,000 distinct CDR3 sequences. The CDR3 is 16 residues long. CDR1 is LGHDT, CDR2 YNNKEL, per germline (reference sequence). No sorting of T cells preceded isolation of total RNA from whole blood. The sample was blood. This clonotype was obtained from a human donor with ulcerative colitis or Crohn's disease, or a healthy co-twin of an affected twin (not recorded which). The chain is built from TRBV3-1 and TRBJ2-3; TCRdb lists TRBD2, though no DNA is available to test this call. This CDR3 reads CASSPIAGFSTDTQYF.